This T cell receptor beta chain was sequenced for a study of cytomegalovirus exposure and HLA in healthy donors. Study observations and caveats: That first-cohort TCR clusters tended to co-occur in the approximately 110 validation repertoires was found in a later analysis.

Germline CDR1 and CDR2: SNHLY and FYNNEI. Trimming took off 10 bases at V and 1 base at J, with 13 bases between the two ends. The CDR3 has 13 amino acids. On this clone itself: Its target is not known.

Assay: immunoSEQ multiplex PCR; the TCRdb copy retains only in-frame clones and omits some. The repertoire has 130,000 to 150,000 clones, about 89% of them found once; the top ten carry 2.5% to 4%. The clonotype comes from a woman younger than 30 in good health and CMV-seropositive. The chain uses TRBV2 and TRBJ1-2; D is perhaps TRBD1 (6 bases). Sequencing was performed on PBMCs. The CDR3 DNA is TGTGCCACGTGGGGGCGAGGTAACTATGGCTACACCTTC. Its protein is CATWGRGNYGYTF.